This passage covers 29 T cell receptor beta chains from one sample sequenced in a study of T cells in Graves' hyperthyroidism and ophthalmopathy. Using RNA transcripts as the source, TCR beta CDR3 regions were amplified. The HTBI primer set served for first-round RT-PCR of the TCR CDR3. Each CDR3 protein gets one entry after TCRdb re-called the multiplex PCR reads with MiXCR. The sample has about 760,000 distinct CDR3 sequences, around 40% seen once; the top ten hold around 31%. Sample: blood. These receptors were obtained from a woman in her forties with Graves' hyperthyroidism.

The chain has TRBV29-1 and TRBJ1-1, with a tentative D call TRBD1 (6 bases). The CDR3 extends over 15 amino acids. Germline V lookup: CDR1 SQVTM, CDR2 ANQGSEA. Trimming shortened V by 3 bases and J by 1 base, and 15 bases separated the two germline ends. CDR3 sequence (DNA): TGCAGCGTTGACGACGGGGGGGCTCGGAACACTGAAGCTTTCTTT. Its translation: CSVDDGGARNTEAFF. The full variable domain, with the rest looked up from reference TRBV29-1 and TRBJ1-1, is SAVISQKPSRDICQRGTSLTIQCQVDSQVTMMFWYRQQPGQSLTLIATANQGSEATYESGFVIDKFPISRPNLTFSTLTVSNMSPEDSSIYLCSVDDGGARNTEAFFGQGTRLTVV.

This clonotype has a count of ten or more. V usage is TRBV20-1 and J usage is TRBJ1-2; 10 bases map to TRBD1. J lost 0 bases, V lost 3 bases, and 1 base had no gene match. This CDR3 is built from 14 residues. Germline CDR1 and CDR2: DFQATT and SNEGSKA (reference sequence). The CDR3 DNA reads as TGCAGTGCTAGTGGGACAGGGGCTAACTATGGCTACACCTTC. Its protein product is CSASGTGANYGYTF.

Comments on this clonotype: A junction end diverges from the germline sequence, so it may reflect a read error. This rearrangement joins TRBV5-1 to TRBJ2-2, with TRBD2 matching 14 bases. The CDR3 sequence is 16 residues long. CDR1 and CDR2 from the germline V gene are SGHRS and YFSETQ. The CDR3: CVSSWGLAGAGGELFF. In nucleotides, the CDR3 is TGCGTCAGCAGCTGGGGACTAGCGGGAGCTGGCGGGGAGCTGTTTTTT.

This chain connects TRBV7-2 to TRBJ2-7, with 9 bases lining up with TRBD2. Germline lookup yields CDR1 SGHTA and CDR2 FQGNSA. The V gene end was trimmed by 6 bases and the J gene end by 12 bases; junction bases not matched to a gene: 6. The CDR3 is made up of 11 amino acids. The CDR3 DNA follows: TGTGCCAGCAGGTCCGGGGGACTAGCGTACTTC. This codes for CASRSGGLAYF.

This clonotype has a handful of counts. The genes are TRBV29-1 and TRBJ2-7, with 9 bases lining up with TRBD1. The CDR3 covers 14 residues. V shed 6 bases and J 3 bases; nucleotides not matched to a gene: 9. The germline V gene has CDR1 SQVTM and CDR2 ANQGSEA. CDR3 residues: CSVQPGQGSYEQYF. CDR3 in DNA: TGCAGCGTCCAACCGGGACAGGGTAGCTACGAGCAGTACTTC.

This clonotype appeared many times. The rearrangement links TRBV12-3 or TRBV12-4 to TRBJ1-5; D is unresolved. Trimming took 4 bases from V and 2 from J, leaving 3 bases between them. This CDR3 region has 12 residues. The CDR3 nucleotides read TGTGCCAGCAGTTACGGCAATCAGCCCCAGCATTTT. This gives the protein CASSYGNQPQHF.

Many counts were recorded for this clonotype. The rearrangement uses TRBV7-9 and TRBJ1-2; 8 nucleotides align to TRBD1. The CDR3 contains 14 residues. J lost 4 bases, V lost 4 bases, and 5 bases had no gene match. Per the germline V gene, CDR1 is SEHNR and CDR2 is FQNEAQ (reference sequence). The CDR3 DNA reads TGTGCCAGCAGCTCAGGGGGCGCGAGCTATGGCTACACCTTC. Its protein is CASSSGGASYGYTF.

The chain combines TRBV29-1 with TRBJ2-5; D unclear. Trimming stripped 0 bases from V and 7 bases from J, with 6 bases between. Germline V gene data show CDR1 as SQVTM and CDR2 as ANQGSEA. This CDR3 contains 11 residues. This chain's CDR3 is CSVEDVGTQYF. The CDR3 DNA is TGCAGCGTTGAAGATGTAGGGACCCAGTACTTC.

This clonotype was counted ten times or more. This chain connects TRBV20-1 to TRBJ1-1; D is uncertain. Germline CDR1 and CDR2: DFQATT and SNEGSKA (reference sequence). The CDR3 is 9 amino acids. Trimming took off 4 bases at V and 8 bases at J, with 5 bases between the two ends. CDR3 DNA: TGCAGTGCTATCCCCGAAGCTTTCTTT. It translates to CSAIPEAFF.

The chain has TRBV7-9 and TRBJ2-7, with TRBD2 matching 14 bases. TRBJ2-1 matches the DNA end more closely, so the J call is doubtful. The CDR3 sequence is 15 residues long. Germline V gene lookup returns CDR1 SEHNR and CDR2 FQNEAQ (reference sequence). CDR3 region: CASSPGLAGGNEQFF. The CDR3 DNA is TGTGCCAGCAGCCCCGGACTAGCGGGGGGCAATGAGCAGTTCTTC.

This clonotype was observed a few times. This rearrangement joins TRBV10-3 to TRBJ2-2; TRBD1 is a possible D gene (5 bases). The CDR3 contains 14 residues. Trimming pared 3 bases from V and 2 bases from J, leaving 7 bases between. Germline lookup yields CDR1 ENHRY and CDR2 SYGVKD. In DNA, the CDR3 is TGTGCCATCAGTGAAGGGGCAAACACCGGGGAGCTGTTTTTT. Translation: CAISEGANTGELFF.

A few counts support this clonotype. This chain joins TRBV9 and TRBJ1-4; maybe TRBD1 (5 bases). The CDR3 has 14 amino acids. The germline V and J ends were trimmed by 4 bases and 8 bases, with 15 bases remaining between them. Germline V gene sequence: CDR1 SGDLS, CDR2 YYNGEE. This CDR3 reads CASSTTARGEKLFF. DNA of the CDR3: TGTGCCAGCAGCACGACAGCGAGAGGGGAAAAACTGTTTTTT.

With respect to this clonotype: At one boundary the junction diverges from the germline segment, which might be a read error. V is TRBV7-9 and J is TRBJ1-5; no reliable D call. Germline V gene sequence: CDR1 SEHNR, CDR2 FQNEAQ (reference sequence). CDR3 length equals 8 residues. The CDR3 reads CASSSQAF. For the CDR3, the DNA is TGTGCCAGCAGCTCCCAGGCTTTT.

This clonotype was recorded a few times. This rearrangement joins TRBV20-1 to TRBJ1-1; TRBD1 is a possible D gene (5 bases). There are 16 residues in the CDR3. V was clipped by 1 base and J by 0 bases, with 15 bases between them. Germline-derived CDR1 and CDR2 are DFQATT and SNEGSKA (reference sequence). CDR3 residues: CSARVLGGDLNTEAFF. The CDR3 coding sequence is TGCAGTGCTAGAGTTCTGGGGGGGGATCTGAACACTGAAGCTTTCTTT.

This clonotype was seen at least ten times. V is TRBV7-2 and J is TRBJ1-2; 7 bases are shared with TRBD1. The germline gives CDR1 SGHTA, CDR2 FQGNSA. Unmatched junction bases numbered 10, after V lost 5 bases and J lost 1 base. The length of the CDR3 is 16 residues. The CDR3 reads CASSLWTGDHNYGYTF. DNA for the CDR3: TGTGCCAGCAGCCTATGGACAGGAGACCATAACTATGGCTACACCTTC.

The CDR3 sequence is CASSLGLTGGSSYEQYF. CDR3 bases: TGTGCCAGCAGCTTGGGTTTAACGGGAGGCTCCTCCTACGAGCAGTACTTC. This chain uses TRBV7-9 with TRBJ2-7; 7 bases map to TRBD2. With 3 bases clipped from V and 0 bases from J, the junction kept 11 bases outside the gene matches. The CDR3 spans 17 residues. Germline CDR1 and CDR2: SEHNR and FQNEAQ (reference sequence).

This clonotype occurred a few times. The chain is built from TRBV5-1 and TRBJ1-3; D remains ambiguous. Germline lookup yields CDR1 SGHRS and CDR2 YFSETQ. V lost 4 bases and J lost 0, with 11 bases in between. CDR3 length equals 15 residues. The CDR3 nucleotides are TGCGCCAGCAGCCAGGTGACCCTCTCTGGAAACACCATATATTTT. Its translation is CASSQVTLSGNTIYF.

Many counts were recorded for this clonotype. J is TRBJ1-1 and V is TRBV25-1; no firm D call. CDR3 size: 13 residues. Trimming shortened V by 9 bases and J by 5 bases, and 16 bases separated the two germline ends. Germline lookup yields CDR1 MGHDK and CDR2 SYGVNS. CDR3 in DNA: TGTGCCAGTAGGACGGTGGCGGGGACTGAAGCTTTCTTT. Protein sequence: CASRTVAGTEAFF.

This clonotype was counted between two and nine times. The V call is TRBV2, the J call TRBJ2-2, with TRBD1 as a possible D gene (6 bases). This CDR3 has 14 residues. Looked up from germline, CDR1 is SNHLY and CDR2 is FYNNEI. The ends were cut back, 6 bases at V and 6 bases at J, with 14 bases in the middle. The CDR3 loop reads CASRGQQGSGELFF. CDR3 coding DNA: TGTGCCAGCAGAGGTCAACAGGGCTCCGGGGAGCTGTTTTTT.

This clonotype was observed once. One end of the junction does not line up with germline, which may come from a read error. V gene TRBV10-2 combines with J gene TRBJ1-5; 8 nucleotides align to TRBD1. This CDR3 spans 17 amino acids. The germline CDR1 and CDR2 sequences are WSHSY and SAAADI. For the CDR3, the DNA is TGTGCCAGCAGTCGGACAGGGACGGCCGATAGCAATCAGCCCCAGCATTTT. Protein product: CASSRTGTADSNQPQHF.

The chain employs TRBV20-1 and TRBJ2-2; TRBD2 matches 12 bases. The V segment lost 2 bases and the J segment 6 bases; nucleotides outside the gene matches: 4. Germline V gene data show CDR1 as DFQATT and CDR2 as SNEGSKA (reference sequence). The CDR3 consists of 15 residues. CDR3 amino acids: CSARSSGGGSGELFF. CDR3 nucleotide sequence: TGCAGTGCTAGATCTAGCGGGGGGGGGTCCGGGGAGCTGTTTTTT.

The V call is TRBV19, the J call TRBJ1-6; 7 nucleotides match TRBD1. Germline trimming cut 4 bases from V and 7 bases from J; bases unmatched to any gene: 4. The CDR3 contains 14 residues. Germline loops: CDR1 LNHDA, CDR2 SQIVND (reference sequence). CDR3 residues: CASSRGTENSPLHF. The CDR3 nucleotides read TGTGCCAGTAGTAGAGGGACAGAGAATTCACCCCTCCACTTT. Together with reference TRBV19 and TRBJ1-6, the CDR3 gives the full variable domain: DGGITQSPKYLFRKEGQNVTLSCEQNLNHDAMYWYRQDPGQGLRLIYYSQIVNDFQKGDIAEGYSVSREKKESFPLTVTSAQKNPTAFYLCASSRGTENSPLHFGNGTRLTVT.

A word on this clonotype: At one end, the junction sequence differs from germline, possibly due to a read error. The CDR3 sequence: CASSVGTGSPYEQYF. CDR3 bases: TGTGCCAGCAGTGTGGGGACAGGGTCCCCCTACGAGCAGTACTTC. J is TRBJ2-7 and V is TRBV10-3, with TRBD1 identical over 9 bases. CDR1 is ENHRY, CDR2 SYGVKD, per germline. CDR3 length: 15 residues.

The CDR3 coding sequence is TGTGCCAGTAGTACCGGGACTAGCGGGCTGCGGGAGCTGTTTTTT. Translated: CASSTGTSGLRELFF. This chain joins TRBV19 and TRBJ2-2; 12 positions match TRBD2. V gave up 4 bases and J gave up 9 bases; unmatched junction bases: 6. Germline CDR1 is LNHDA and CDR2 is SQIVND (reference sequence). The CDR3 contains 15 residues.

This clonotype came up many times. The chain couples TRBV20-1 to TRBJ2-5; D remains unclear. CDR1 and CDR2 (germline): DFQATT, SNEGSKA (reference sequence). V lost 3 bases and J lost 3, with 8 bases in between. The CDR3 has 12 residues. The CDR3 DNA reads TGCAGTGCTAGGGTACGGAAAGAGACCCAGTACTTC. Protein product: CSARVRKETQYF.

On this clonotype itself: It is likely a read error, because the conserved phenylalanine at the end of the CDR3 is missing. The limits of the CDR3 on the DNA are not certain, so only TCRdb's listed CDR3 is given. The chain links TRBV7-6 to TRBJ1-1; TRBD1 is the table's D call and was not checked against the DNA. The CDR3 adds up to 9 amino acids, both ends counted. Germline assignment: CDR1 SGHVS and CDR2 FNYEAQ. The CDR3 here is CASSSPYVS.

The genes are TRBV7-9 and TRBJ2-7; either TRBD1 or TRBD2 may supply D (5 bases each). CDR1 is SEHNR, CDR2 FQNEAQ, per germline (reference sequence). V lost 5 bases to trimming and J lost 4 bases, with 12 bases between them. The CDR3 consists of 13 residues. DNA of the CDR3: TGTGCCAGCAGCCAAGGGGAGCGGTACGAGCAGTACTTC. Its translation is CASSQGERYEQYF. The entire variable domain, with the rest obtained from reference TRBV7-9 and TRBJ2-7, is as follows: DTGVSQNPRHKITKRGQNVTFRCDPISEHNRLYWYRQTLGQGPEFLTYFQNEAQLEKSRLLSDRFSAERPKGSFSTLEIQRTEQGDSAMYLCASSQGERYEQYFGPGTRLTVT.

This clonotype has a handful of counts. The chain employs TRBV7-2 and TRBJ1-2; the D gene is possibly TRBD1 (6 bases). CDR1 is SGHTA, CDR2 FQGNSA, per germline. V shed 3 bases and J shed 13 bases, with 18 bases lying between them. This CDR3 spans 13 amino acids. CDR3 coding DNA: TGTGCCAGCAGCTTGGGGGACACCCGGTTGACCACCTTC. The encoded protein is CASSLGDTRLTTF.

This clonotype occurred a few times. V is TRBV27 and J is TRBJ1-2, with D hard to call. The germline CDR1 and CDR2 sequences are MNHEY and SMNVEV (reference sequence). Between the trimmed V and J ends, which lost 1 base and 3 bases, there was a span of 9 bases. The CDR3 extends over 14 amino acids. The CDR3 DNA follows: TGTGCCAGCAGTTTATGGTCGGGAGACTATGGCTACACCTTC. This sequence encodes CASSLWSGDYGYTF.